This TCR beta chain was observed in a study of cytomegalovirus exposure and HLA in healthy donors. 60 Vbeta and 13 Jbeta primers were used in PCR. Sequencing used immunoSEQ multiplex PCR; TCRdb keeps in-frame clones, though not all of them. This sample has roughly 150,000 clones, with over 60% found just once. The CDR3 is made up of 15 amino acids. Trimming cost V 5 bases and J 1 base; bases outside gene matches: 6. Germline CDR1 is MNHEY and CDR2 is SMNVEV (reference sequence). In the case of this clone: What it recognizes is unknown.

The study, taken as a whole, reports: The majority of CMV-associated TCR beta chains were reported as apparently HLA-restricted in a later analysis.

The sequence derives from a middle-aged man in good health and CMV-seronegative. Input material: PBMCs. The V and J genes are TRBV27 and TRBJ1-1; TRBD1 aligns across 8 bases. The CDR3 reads CASSGRGTGNTEAFF. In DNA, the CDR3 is TGTGCCAGCAGTGGGAGGGGGACAGGGAACACTGAAGCTTTCTTT.